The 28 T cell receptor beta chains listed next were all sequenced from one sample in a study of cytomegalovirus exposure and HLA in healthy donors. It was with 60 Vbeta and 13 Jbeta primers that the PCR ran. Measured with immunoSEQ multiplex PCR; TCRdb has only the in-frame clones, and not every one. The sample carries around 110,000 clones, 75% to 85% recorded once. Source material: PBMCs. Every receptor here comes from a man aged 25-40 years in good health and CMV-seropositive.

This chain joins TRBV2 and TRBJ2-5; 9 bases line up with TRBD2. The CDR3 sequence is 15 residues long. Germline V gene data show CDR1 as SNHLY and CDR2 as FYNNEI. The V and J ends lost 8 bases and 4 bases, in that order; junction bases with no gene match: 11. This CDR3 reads CASRTAGGPGETQYF. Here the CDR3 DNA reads TGTGCCAGCCGCACCGCGGGGGGGCCGGGAGAGACCCAGTACTTC.

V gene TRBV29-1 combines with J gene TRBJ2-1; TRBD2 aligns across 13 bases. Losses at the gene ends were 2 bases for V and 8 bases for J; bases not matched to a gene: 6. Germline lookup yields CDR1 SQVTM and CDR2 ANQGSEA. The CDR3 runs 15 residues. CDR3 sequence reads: CSVEPGLAGFYEQFF. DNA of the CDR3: TGCAGCGTTGAACCGGGACTAGCGGGGTTTTATGAGCAGTTCTTC.

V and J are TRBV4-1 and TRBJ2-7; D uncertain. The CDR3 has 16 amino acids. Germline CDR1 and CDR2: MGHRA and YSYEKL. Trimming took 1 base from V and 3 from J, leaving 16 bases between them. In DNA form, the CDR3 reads TGCGCCAGCAGCCAAGGTCCGAGCTCAATACGCTACGAGCAGTACTTC. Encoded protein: CASSQGPSSIRYEQYF.

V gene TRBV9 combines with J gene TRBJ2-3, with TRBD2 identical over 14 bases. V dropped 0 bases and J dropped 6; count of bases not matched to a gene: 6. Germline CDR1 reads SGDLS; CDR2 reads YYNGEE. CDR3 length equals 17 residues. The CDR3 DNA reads TGTGCCAGCAGCGTAGGGACTAGCGGGGGGTCTTGGGATACGCAGTATTTT. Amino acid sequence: CASSVGTSGGSWDTQYF.

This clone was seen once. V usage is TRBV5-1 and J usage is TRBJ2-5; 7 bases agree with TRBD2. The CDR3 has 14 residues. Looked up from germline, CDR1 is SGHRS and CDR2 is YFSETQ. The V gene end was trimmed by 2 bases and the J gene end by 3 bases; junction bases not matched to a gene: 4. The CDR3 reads CASSFGLVEETQYF. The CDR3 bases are TGCGCCAGCAGCTTCGGACTAGTGGAAGAGACCCAGTACTTC. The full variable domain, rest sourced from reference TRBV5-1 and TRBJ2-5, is KAGVTQTPRYLIKTRGQQVTLSCSPISGHRSVSWYQQTPGQGLQFLFEYFSETQRNKGNFPGRFSGRQFSNSRSEMNVSTLELGDSALYLCASSFGLVEETQYFGPGTRLLVL.

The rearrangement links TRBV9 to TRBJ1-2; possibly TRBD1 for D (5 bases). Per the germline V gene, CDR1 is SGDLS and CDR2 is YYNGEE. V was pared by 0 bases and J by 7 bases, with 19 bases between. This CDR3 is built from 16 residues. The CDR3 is CASSVGNRPRSPGYTF. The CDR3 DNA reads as TGTGCCAGCAGCGTAGGAAACAGGCCCCGGAGTCCTGGCTACACCTTC.

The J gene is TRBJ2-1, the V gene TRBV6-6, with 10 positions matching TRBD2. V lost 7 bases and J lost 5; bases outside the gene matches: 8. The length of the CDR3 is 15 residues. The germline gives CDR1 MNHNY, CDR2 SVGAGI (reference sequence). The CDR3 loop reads CASIKRGGPNNEQFF. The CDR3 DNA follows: TGTGCCAGCATTAAGCGGGGGGGCCCCAACAATGAGCAGTTCTTC.

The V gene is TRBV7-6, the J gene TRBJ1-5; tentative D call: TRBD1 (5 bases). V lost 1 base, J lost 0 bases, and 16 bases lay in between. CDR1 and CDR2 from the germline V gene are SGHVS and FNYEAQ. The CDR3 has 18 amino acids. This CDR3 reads CASSLVGQLWNSNQPQHF. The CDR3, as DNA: TGTGCCAGCAGCTTAGTGGGGCAGCTATGGAATAGCAATCAGCCCCAGCATTTT. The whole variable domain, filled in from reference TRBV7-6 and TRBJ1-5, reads GAGVSQSPRYKVTKRGQDVALRCDPISGHVSLYWYRQALGQGPEFLTYFNYEAQQDKSGLPNDRFSAERPEGSISTLTIQRTEQRDSAMYRCASSLVGQLWNSNQPQHFGDGTRLSIL.

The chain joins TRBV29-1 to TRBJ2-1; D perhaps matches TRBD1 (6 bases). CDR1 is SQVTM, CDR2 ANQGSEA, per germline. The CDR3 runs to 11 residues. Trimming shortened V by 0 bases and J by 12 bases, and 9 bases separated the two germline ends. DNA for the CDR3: TGCAGCGTTGAAGAACAGGGACCGCAGTTCTTC. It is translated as CSVEEQGPQFF.

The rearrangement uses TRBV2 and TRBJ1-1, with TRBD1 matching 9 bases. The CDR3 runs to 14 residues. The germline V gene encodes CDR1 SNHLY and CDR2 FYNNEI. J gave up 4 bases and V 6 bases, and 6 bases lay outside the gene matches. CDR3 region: CASRLGQGFTEAFF. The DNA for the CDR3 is TGTGCCAGCAGGCTGGGACAGGGCTTCACTGAAGCTTTCTTT.

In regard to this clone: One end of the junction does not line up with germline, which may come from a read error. Here the CDR3 reads CASSLALSGANGLTF. The CDR3 DNA reads TGTGCCAGCAGCTTAGCCCTCTCTGGGGCCAACGGCCTGACTTTC. This chain uses TRBV11-2 with TRBJ2-6; perhaps TRBD1 as D (5 bases). The CDR3 length is 15 residues. Germline V gene data show CDR1 as SGHAT and CDR2 as FQNNGV.

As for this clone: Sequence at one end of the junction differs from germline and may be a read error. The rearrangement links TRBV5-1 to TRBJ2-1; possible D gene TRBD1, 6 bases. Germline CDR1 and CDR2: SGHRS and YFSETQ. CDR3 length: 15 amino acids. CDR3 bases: TGCGCCAGCAGATTGGGGGCCAGCTCCTACAATGAGCAGTTCTTC. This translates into CASRLGASSYNEQFF.

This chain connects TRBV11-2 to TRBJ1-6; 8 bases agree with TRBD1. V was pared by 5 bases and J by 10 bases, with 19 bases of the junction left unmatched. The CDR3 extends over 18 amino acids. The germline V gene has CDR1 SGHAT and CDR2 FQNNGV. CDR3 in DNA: TGTGCCAGCAGCCCGGGTAGGACAGGGTACGAGTTACGGTCACCCCTCCACTTT. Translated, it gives CASSPGRTGYELRSPLHF.

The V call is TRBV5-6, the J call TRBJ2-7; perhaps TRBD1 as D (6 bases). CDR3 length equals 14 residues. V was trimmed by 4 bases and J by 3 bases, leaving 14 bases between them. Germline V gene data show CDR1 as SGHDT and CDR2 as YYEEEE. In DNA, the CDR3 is TGTGCCAGCAGCCAAGGGACACTCTACTACGAGCAGTACTTC. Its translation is CASSQGTLYYEQYF.

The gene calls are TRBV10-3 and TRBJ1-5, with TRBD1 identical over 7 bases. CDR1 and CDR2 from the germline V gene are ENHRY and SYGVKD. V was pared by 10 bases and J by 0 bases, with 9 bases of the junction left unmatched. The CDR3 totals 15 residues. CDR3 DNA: TGTGCCACCCGGGACAGTGTCTATAGCAATCAGCCCCAGCATTTT. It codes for CATRDSVYSNQPQHF.

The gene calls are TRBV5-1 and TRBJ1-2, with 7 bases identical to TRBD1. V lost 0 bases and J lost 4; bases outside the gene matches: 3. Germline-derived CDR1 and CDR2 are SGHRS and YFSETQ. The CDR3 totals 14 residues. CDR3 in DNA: TGCGCCAGCAGCTTGGGAGGGGGCCGCTATGGCTACACCTTC. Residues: CASSLGGGRYGYTF.

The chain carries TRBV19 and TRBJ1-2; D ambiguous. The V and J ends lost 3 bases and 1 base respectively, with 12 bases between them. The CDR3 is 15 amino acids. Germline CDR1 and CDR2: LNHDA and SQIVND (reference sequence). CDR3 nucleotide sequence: TGTGCCAGTAGTATCGGGAGCGGCAGTAACTATGGCTACACCTTC. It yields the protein CASSIGSGSNYGYTF.

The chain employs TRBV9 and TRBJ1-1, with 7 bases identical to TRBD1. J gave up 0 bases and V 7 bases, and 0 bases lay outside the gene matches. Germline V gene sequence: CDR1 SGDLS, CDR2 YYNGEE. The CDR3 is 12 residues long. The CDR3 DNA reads TGTGCCAGCGGACAGGTGAACACTGAAGCTTTCTTT. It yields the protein CASGQVNTEAFF. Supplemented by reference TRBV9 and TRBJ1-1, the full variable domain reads DSGVTQTPKHLITATGQRVTLRCSPRSGDLSVYWYQQSLDQGLQFLIQYYNGEERAKGNILERFSAQQFPDLHSELNLSSLELGDSALYFCASGQVNTEAFFGQGTRLTVV.

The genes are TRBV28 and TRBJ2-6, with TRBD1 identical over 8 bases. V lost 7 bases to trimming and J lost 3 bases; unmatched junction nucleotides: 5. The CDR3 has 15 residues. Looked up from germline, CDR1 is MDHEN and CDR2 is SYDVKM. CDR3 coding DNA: TGTGCCAGCAACTCAGGGGGCGATGGGGCCAACGTCCTGACTTTC. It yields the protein CASNSGGDGANVLTF.

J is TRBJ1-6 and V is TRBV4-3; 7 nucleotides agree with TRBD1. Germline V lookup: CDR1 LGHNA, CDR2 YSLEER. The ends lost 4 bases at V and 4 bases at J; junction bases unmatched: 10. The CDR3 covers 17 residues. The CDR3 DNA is TGCGCCAGCAGCCCATCGGGGGACAGATCTTATAATTCACCCCTCCACTTT. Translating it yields CASSPSGDRSYNSPLHF.

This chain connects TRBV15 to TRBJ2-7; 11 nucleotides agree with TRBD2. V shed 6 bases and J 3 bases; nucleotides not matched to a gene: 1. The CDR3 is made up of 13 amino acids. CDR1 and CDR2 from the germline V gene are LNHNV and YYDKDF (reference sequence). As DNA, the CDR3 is TGTGCCACCAGTACTAGCGGGAGCTACGAGCAGTACTTC. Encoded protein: CATSTSGSYEQYF.

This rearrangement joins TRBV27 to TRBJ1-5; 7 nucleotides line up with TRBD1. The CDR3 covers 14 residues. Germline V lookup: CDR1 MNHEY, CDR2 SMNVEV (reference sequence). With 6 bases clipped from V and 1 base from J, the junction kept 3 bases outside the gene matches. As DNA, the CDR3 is TGTGCCAGCAGGATGACAGGGAGCAATCAGCCCCAGCATTTT. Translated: CASRMTGSNQPQHF.

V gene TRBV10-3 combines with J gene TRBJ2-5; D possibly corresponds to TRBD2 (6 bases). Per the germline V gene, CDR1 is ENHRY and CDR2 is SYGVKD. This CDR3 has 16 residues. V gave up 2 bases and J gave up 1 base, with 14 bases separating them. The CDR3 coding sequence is TGTGCCATCAGTGAGCCTGGGACTTTGCCCCAAGAGACCCAGTACTTC. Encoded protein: CAISEPGTLPQETQYF.

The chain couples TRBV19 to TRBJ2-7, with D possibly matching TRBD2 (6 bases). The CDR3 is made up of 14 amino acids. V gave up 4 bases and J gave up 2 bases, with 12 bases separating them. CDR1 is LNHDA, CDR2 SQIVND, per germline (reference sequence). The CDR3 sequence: CASSTGQRAYEQYF. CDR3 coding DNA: TGTGCCAGTAGTACGGGCCAGCGGGCCTACGAGCAGTACTTC.

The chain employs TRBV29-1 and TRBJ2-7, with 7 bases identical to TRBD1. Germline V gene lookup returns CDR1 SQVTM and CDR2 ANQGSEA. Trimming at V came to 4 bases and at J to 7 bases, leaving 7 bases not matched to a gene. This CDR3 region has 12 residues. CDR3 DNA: TGCAGCGTTGGTACAGGGGAATGGGAGCAGTACTTC. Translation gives CSVGTGEWEQYF.

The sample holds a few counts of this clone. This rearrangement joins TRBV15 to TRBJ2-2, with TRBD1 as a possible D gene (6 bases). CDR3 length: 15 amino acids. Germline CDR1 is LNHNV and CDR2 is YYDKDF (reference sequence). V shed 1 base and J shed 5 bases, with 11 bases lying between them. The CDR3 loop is CATSRGDTSTGELFF. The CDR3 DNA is TGTGCCACCAGCAGAGGGGACACCTCAACCGGGGAGCTGTTTTTT.

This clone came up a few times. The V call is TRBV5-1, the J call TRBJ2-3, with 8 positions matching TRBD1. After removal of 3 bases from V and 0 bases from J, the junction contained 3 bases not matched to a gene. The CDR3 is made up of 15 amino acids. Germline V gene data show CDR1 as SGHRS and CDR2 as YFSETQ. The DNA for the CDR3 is TGCGCCAGCAGCTGGACAGGGACTAGCACAGATACGCAGTATTTT. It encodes CASSWTGTSTDTQYF.

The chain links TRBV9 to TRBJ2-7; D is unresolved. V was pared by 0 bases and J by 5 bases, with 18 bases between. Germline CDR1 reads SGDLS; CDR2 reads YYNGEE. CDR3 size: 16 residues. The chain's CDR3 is CASSVVQSIASHEQYF. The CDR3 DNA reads TGTGCCAGCAGCGTAGTCCAGTCAATAGCATCCCACGAGCAGTACTTC.